This entry lists 7 T cell receptor beta chains sequenced from one sample in a study of Ad26.COV2.S vaccination and SARS-CoV-2 variants. TCRdb keeps only in-frame clones here, not all; method: immunoSEQ multiplex PCR. The sample contains more than 300,000 clones, 85% of which appear only once. The treatment is: around 19 received Ad26.COV2.S at low or high dose, single or two shots; roughly five received placebo; per-sample allocation not given. Repertoires come from day 63 after the first vaccine or placebo injection. Sequencing used peripheral blood, obtained in a trial of Ad26.COV2.S vaccine versus placebo. These TCRs come from a person aged 18-60 years who received the Ad26.COV2.S COVID-19 vaccine or a placebo.

The chain joins TRBV6-4 to TRBJ2-3, with TRBD1 matching 8 bases. The V gene's germline CDR1 is MRHNA and CDR2 SNTAGT. V dropped 10 bases and J dropped 1; count of bases not matched to a gene: 10. This CDR3 is 15 amino acids long. The CDR3 bases are TGTGCCACCCGTTCGACAGGGGCCCGCACAGATACGCAGTATTTT. Its translation: CATRSTGARTDTQYF.

The CDR3 coding sequence is TGTGCCAGCAGCTTAGTTGGGGGGTTGAGCTCCTACGAGCAGTACTTC. Translation: CASSLVGGLSSYEQYF. The rearrangement joins TRBV7-8 to TRBJ2-7; TRBD2 might be the D (6 bases). CDR1 and CDR2 from the germline V gene are SGHVS and FQNEAQ. The CDR3 is 16 residues long. V lost 1 base and J 0 bases, leaving 13 bases between the germline ends.

The rearrangement joins TRBV6-5 to TRBJ1-4; a possible D gene is TRBD1 (5 bases). In germline, CDR1 is MNHEY, CDR2 SVGAGI. The CDR3 loop spans 14 amino acids. Trimming took off 0 bases at V and 5 bases at J, with 7 bases between the two ends. CDR3 DNA: TGTGCCAGCAGTTACTCCCGGGGGAATGAAAAACTGTTTTTT. Its translation: CASSYSRGNEKLFF.

The chain employs TRBV6-6 and TRBJ1-6; possibly TRBD1 for D (5 bases). The V and J ends lost 6 bases and 13 bases respectively, with 19 bases between them. The CDR3 runs 14 residues. Germline CDR1 reads MNHNY; CDR2 reads SVGAGI (reference sequence). CDR3 amino acids: CASRRRDVHSPLHF. The CDR3 DNA follows: TGTGCCAGCAGACGCCGGGACGTCCACTCGCCCCTCCACTTT.

A remark on this clone: This may stem from a read error, because a much larger clone lies one nucleotide away. The V gene is TRBV3-1 (or the pseudogene TRBV3-2), the J gene TRBJ2-3; 9 positions agree with TRBD2. The trim removed 4 bases at V and 0 bases at J, leaving 5 bases unmatched. The CDR3 is 16 residues long. Germline V gene lookup returns CDR1 LGHDT and CDR2 YNNKEL (reference sequence). CDR3 amino acids: CASSRASGASTDTQYF. The CDR3 coding sequence is TGTGCCAGCAGCCGGGCTAGCGGGGCTAGCACAGATACGCAGTATTTT.

This sequence joins TRBV5-8 and TRBJ2-3, with D perhaps assigned TRBD1 or TRBD2 (6 bases each). Trimming shortened V by 0 bases and J by 0 bases, and 8 bases separated the two germline ends. This CDR3 has 15 residues. Germline CDR1 and CDR2: SGHTS and YDEGEE. The CDR3 nucleotides are TGTGCCAGCAGCTTGGGGGGGGCTAGCACAGATACGCAGTATTTT. This translates into CASSLGGASTDTQYF. Full variable domain (rest looked up from reference TRBV5-8 and TRBJ2-3): EAGVTQSPTHLIKTRGQQATLRCSPISGHTSVYWYQQALGLGLQFLLWYDEGEERNRGNFPPRFSGRQFPNYSSELNVNALELEDSALYLCASSLGGASTDTQYFGPGTRLTVL.

The rearrangement links TRBV2 to TRBJ2-7, with 8 positions matching TRBD1. Looked up from germline, CDR1 is SNHLY and CDR2 is FYNNEI. The CDR3 loop spans 15 amino acids. The V segment lost 7 bases and the J segment 3 bases; nucleotides outside the gene matches: 11. The CDR3 loop reads CASNRERTGFYEQYF. The CDR3 nucleotides are TGTGCCAGCAATAGAGAAAGGACAGGGTTCTACGAGCAGTACTTC.